This T cell receptor (beta chain) was recorded in a study of cytomegalovirus exposure and HLA in healthy donors (dated by TCRdb to 2017 to 2019). Context from the whole study: An earlier analysis of approximately 640 of the donors reported more than 250 Gb of sequence data and roughly 100 million unique TCR beta sequences from 190 million or so T cells. The T cell repertoires of several hundred subjects were profiled by immunosequencing and related to cytomegalovirus serostatus. The study aimed to test whether cataloging public T cell receptors could reveal signatures of past pathogen exposure. Besides the first cohort of 550 to 750 subjects, a separate validation cohort made up of roughly 120 different subjects was used. An earlier analysis of 587 of the donors applied high-throughput TCR beta sequencing to assess whether each TCR beta V gene segment acted as functional or pseudogenic. A later genetic analysis used genome-wide SNP genotypes for 398 of the 666 donors, treating that subset as a discovery cohort. Donor age, sex, ethnicity and CMV serostatus were collected together with the repertoire data. Of the approximately 400 genotyped donors, around 81% fell in the genetic ancestry cluster associated with self-reported Caucasian donors. High-throughput TCR immunosequencing, statistical association of individual TCRs with disease status, and machine learning were combined to predict cytomegalovirus infection status. HLA typing covered class I and class II loci at four-digit resolution. The number of typed donors differed by locus: about 629-630 for A, B, C, DRB1 and DQB1; about 520 for DQA1; some 610 for DPA1; and 400 to 480 for DPB1. An early release that covered fewer than 800 HLA-typed donors contained approximately 300 gigabases of sequencing data and about 93 million unique TCR sequences. Across about 370 genotyped donors of the cohort, an average of roughly 250,000 unique TCR beta nucleotide sequences per donor were sequenced, and 15% to 20% of those sequences were non-productive. Rather than drawing on any new phenotypic data, the later analysis identified candidate immune exposures from TCR beta sequences and the way those sequences occurred across donors. To study patterns of TCR occurrence, a later analysis re-analyzed previously published TCR beta repertoires from 650 to 750 donors and added high-resolution HLA genotyping. Roughly 5 DR-DQ haplotypes were handled as single units for association and clustering, since linkage in the cohort was strong. All discovery cohort repertoires had been generated using a single sequencing platform.

V and J lose 4 bases and 2 bases, and a span of 6 bases separates them. CDR1 and CDR2, per the germline V gene (reference sequence), are SEHNR and FQNEAQ. Including the terminal cysteine and phenylalanine, the CDR3 comprises 12 residues. Here the CDR3 DNA is all that survives: 36 bases in frame from base 1. With respect to this clone: The antigen this receptor binds is unknown. Base qualities are not at hand, and no much larger clone is one base apart.

The cohort comprised 670 or so healthy bone marrow donors. At the time of sampling, all cohort members were nominally healthy, though unrecorded immune exposures were likely present. The donor tested CMV seronegative, placing the donor among the 350 to 400 seronegative members of the cohort. Each donor provided a peripheral blood sample, and peripheral blood mononuclear cells were used for TCR beta sequencing. Genomic DNA extraction from the blood cell samples was performed with the Qiagen DNeasy Blood Extraction Kit. The library came from the immunoSEQ multiplex PCR assay. A mixture of 60 forward primers for TCR Vbeta segments and 13 reverse primers for TCR Jbeta segments was used in the multiplex PCR. The CDR3 region of rearranged TCR beta genes was amplified from genomic DNA with a multiplex PCR assay. The Illumina HiSeq System was used to sequence the amplified TCR beta libraries as 87-base-pair reads. The study's processing was this. A later analysis tallied roughly 80 million unique TCR beta chains across the 660 or so repertoires, and approximately 11 million of those chains were shared by two or more donors. A nearest-neighbor algorithm error-corrected the raw reads and collapsed the reads into unique sequences, merging closely related sequences to remove PCR and sequencing errors. To assign V, D and J gene segments, CDR3 sequences were aligned to IMGT reference sequences. For a sequence to be retained, a match of at least six nucleotides was required to both a V gene segment and a J gene segment. A rearrangement was called productive if the CDR3 had no stop codons and remained in frame with V and J, and every other rearrangement was called non-productive. CDR3 was defined by IMGT convention, running from the second conserved V-encoded cysteine to the conserved J-encoded phenylalanine. The earlier analysis of 587 of the donors excluded any sequence lacking an unambiguous match to a single V gene segment. In an earlier analysis of 450 to 700 of the donors, V segments were called functional above 56.7% productive rearrangements and were called segregating when the between-donor standard deviation exceeded 5%. To diagnose cytomegalovirus status from the catalog of TCR beta chain sequences, a statistical classification framework was built. In a later analysis, V and J genes were assigned by comparing TCR nucleotide sequences against IMGT/GENE-DB human TR gene sequences. Using the TCRdist pipeline, a later analysis assigned CDR3 sequences along with most-parsimonious VDJ recombination scenarios. In a later analysis, each TCR beta chain was defined by its CDR3 amino acid sequence together with its V-gene family, and reads lacking a unique V-gene family were excluded. A later analysis removed several hundred highly shared, low-generation-probability nucleotide sequences to deal with suspected cross-contamination and a sequencing artifact. A later analysis calculated a clonal expansion index for each public chain from normalized within-repertoire ranks of inferred template counts. In a later analysis, generation probabilities were computed using a VDJ recombination model fitted to out-of-frame rearrangements, and the results were checked against IGoR. In a later analysis, hypergeometric tests were used to score TCR-TCR, TCR-HLA and TCR-CMV co-occurrence, with a repertoire-size bias correction applied to TCR pairs. False discovery rates were estimated in a later analysis by permuting HLA or CMV assignments 20 times. In a later analysis, co-occurring TCRs were grouped using DBSCAN, and TCRdist sequence similarity was added for clustering within HLA-allele-positive subsets. Co-occurrence clustering excluded repertoires with fewer than 30,000 or more than 120,000 public chains, plus five with anomalous nucleotide sharing. TCRdb stores this immuneACCESS table with in-frame sequences only. Part of the clones is absent; in the studies checked, under half of the shortfall reflects unresolved V genes, and no reason is known for the rest. That table furnishes V, J and clone size, whereas the DNA furnished D and trimming. This sample has roughly 170,000 clones in its table, and approximately 81% of those were observed once. The ten largest clonotypes hold about 2.2% of the sample.

What the authors observed across the whole study: According to a later analysis, most CMV-associated TCR beta chains appeared to be HLA-restricted, and the HLA associations seemed to be driven largely by CMV exposure. Compared with the approximately 710-donor mean, donors in an Asian-associated ancestry cluster had fewer N-insertions in productive TCRs, according to a later genetic analysis. Because HLA typing was missing for some donors at each locus, association tests included only the typed subset. According to the authors, the approach could potentially be generalized to other disease states and immunological phenotypes. Most TCR sequences were seen in very few donors, while some public TCRs were found in many individuals. In an earlier analysis of roughly 560 of the donors, most TCR beta V segments were observed in productive rearrangements about 87% or about 30% of the time, broadly matching IMGT annotations. The cohort was sequenced for TCR beta chains only, and without alpha or paired-chain data the features that could be detected were limited. Three of the identified cytomegalovirus-associated TCR beta chains were confirmed in vitro to be specific for cytomegalovirus antigens. Approximately 18 rarely observed V segments, including chromosome 9 orphons, were excluded from the earlier analysis of about 500 of the donors because counts were too low. The study listed approximately 160 TCR beta chains as associated with cytomegalovirus. In a later analysis, some 18,000 TCR beta sequences were associated with specific HLA alleles at a false discovery rate of 0.05. An association between a missense DCLRE1C variant and V-gene and J-gene trimming of TCR beta chains was found in a later genetic analysis and replicated in an independent cohort. A later analysis found that HLA-associated TCR beta chains were more clonally expanded and had lower generation probabilities than equally common non-associated chains. The 87-base-pair reads could not distinguish some IMGT-functional V segments, including TRBV6-2 and TRBV6-3, so those segments were excluded. The sequencing pipeline was judged likely to have produced a cluster of highly shared sequence variants as a technical artifact. According to a later analysis, parvovirus B19, influenza, CMV and Epstein-Barr virus appeared linked to several top co-occurrence clusters. In a later analysis, the rate of TCR association differed among HLA loci, with DRB1 alleles having the most associated TCRs and HLA-C alleles having the fewest. The classifier was reported to diagnose cytomegalovirus status with high specificity and sensitivity in both the original and validation cohorts. Immune exposure information for the cohort was limited to CMV serostatus. A further reported finding was that TCR beta sequences accurately predicted the HLA-A and HLA-B alleles for most subjects in the first cohort. The presence/absence analyses assumed that sequencing depth was roughly uniform across donors, and that assumption may not be true. Strong co-occurrence of HLA alleles, especially DR and DQ, made assigning TCR associations to individual alleles difficult. Correlated functional status among segregating V segments might reflect linkage disequilibrium, but an unknown experimental factor could not be ruled out.

This clonotype was sampled from a woman in her 30s in good health and CMV-seronegative. Recombination linked TRBV7-9 to TRBJ2-7, with the D gene not confidently named. The sample was PBMCs. The encoded CDR3 is CASSSITYEQYF. The DNA sequence follows: TGTGCCAGCAGCTCTATTACCTACGAGCAGTACTTC.